The rows below give T cell receptor beta chains drawn from one sample of a study of blood T cell repertoires in COVID-19. The assay was immunoSEQ multiplex PCR, and TCRdb's table has in-frame clones only and misses some. The data show 250,000 or so clones, 80% to 85% seen once. Sequenced sample: PBMCs or T cells enriched from blood (not recorded which). The source is a man over 45 who had recovered from COVID-19. The CDR3 runs from the conserved cysteine through the conserved F or W. The order of the fields is V gene, clone size, J gene, D gene, CDR3 protein, CDR3 DNA. D genes are given only for firm matches. Where a row states a size, it is once, few, many or the class of an expanded clone; other rows omit it.

V gene: TRBV16
clone size: once
J gene: TRBJ1-2
D gene: TRBD1
CDR3 protein: CASSSTGGANGYTF
CDR3 DNA: TGTGCCAGCAGCTCTACAGGGGGCGCGAATGGCTACACCTTC

V gene: TRBV19
clone size: NA
J gene: TRBJ2-7
D gene: TRBD2
CDR3 protein: CASSIATSGTRPYEQYF
CDR3 DNA: TGTGCCAGTAGTATAGCGACTAGCGGGACTCGACCCTACGAGCAGTACTTC

V gene: TRBV3-1/TRBV3-2
clone size: NA
J gene: TRBJ2-1
D gene: TRBD2
CDR3 protein: CASSQASPGGPSLKQFF
CDR3 DNA: TGTGCCAGCAGCCAAGCTTCTCCGGGAGGTCCCAGTTTAAAGCAGTTCTTC

V gene: TRBV6-2/TRBV6-3
clone size: once
J gene: TRBJ2-7
D gene: TRBD2
CDR3 protein: CASSYPGLAPSYEQYF
CDR3 DNA: TGTGCCAGCAGTTACCCGGGACTAGCTCCCAGCTACGAGCAGTACTTC

V gene: TRBV6-1
clone size: NA
J gene: TRBJ2-3
D gene: TRBD2
CDR3 protein: CASSELAGGVDTQYF
CDR3 DNA: TGTGCCAGCAGTGAATTAGCGGGAGGTGTGGATACGCAGTATTTT

V gene: TRBV19
clone size: NA
J gene: TRBJ2-5
D gene: NA
CDR3 protein: CASSIGWLQETQYF
CDR3 DNA: TGTGCCAGTAGTATTGGCTGGCTCCAAGAGACCCAGTACTTC

V gene: TRBV6-5
clone size: NA
J gene: TRBJ2-7
D gene: NA
CDR3 protein: CASSTTRDEQYF
CDR3 DNA: TGTGCCAGCAGTACTACACGGGACGAGCAGTACTTC

V gene: TRBV27
clone size: NA
J gene: TRBJ1-2
D gene: NA
CDR3 protein: CASSLRVSNYGYTF
CDR3 DNA: TGTGCCAGCAGCCTTCGGGTGTCTAACTATGGCTACACCTTC

V gene: TRBV30
clone size: NA
J gene: TRBJ1-2
D gene: TRBD1
CDR3 protein: CASYPTGAGGYTF
CDR3 DNA: TGTGCCTCATATCCGACAGGGGCCGGTGGCTACACCTTC

V gene: TRBV4-3
clone size: few
J gene: TRBJ1-5
D gene: NA
CDR3 protein: CASSQQVGRPNQPQHF
CDR3 DNA: TGCGCCAGCAGCCAACAGGTGGGCAGACCCAATCAGCCCCAGCATTTT

V gene: TRBV3-1/TRBV3-2
clone size: NA
J gene: TRBJ2-7
D gene: TRBD2
CDR3 protein: CASSQTSGRYEQYF
CDR3 DNA: TGTGCCAGCAGCCAGACTAGCGGGAGATACGAGCAGTACTTC

V gene: TRBV9
clone size: NA
J gene: TRBJ2-7
D gene: NA
CDR3 protein: CASSVGATSGDEQYF
CDR3 DNA: TGTGCCAGCAGCGTAGGGGCTACCTCGGGGGACGAGCAGTACTTC

V gene: TRBV6-1
clone size: NA
J gene: TRBJ2-1
D gene: TRBD2
CDR3 protein: CASSARLAHLSGSGEQFF
CDR3 DNA: TGTGCCAGCAGTGCCAGACTAGCGCACCTGTCAGGGTCCGGTGAGCAGTTCTTC

V gene: TRBV5-5
clone size: NA
J gene: TRBJ1-2
D gene: TRBD1
CDR3 protein: CASSLRAGTGDGYTF
CDR3 DNA: TGTGCCAGCAGCCTCAGGGCCGGGACAGGGGATGGCTACACCTTC

V gene: TRBV7-2
clone size: NA
J gene: TRBJ2-7
D gene: TRBD2
CDR3 protein: CASSLGLAGVKPEEQYF
CDR3 DNA: TGTGCCAGCAGCTTAGGACTAGCGGGAGTTAAGCCGGAAGAGCAGTACTTC

V gene: TRBV12-3/TRBV12-4
clone size: NA
J gene: TRBJ1-5
D gene: TRBD1
CDR3 protein: CASRGTGGQPQHF
CDR3 DNA: TGTGCCAGCAGGGGGACAGGGGGTCAGCCCCAGCATTTT

V gene: TRBV4-1
clone size: NA
J gene: TRBJ1-4
D gene: TRBD1
CDR3 protein: CASSHDQGETLEKLFF
CDR3 DNA: TGCGCCAGCAGCCACGACCAGGGGGAAACCCTTGAAAAACTGTTTTTT

V gene: TRBV6-5
clone size: NA
J gene: TRBJ2-7
D gene: NA
CDR3 protein: CASRQDRTTEQYF
CDR3 DNA: TGTGCCAGCCGGCAGGACCGGACTACGGAGCAGTACTTC

V gene: TRBV6-5
clone size: NA
J gene: TRBJ1-1
D gene: TRBD1
CDR3 protein: CASSRQGGMNTEAFF
CDR3 DNA: TGTGCCAGCAGTCGACAGGGGGGAATGAACACTGAAGCTTTCTTT

V gene: TRBV1
clone size: NA
J gene: TRBJ1-5
D gene: NA
CDR3 protein: CTSSRRGRRKSNQPQHF
CDR3 DNA: TGCACCAGCAGCCGTAGGGGGCGCAGGAAGAGCAATCAGCCCCAGCATTTT

V gene: TRBV5-3
clone size: NA
J gene: TRBJ2-1
D gene: NA
CDR3 protein: CARINRWRPAAAHEQFF
CDR3 DNA: TGTGCCAGAATTAACAGGTGGCGCCCCGCGGCCGCCCATGAGCAGTTCTTC

V gene: TRBV19
clone size: once
J gene: TRBJ2-2
D gene: NA
CDR3 protein: CASSISGGTGELFF
CDR3 DNA: TGTGCCAGTAGTATAAGCGGAGGGACCGGGGAGCTGTTTTTT

V gene: TRBV3-1/TRBV3-2
clone size: NA
J gene: TRBJ2-5
D gene: NA
CDR3 protein: CASSQRGEETQYF
CDR3 DNA: TGTGCCAGCAGCCAACGGGGTGAAGAGACCCAGTACTTC

V gene: TRBV9
clone size: NA
J gene: TRBJ1-6
D gene: NA
CDR3 protein: CASSARVNGSPLHF
CDR3 DNA: TGTGCCAGCAGCGCCAGGGTAAATGGGTCACCCCTCCACTTT

V gene: TRBV7-3
clone size: NA
J gene: TRBJ2-2
D gene: NA
CDR3 protein: CASSPGVSGELFF
CDR3 DNA: TGTGCCAGCAGCCCGGGGGTTTCCGGGGAGCTGTTTTTT

V gene: TRBV19
clone size: NA
J gene: TRBJ2-7
D gene: TRBD1
CDR3 protein: CASSSISVGQGSYEQYF
CDR3 DNA: TGTGCCAGTAGTTCGATATCGGTGGGACAGGGGTCGTACGAGCAGTACTTC

V gene: TRBV11-2
clone size: few
J gene: TRBJ2-7
D gene: TRBD1
CDR3 protein: CASSLGQGITSYEQYF
CDR3 DNA: TGTGCCAGCAGCTTAGGACAGGGTATCACCTCCTACGAGCAGTACTTC

V gene: TRBV30
clone size: few
J gene: TRBJ1-2
D gene: NA
CDR3 protein: CAWRLSGDVFGGYTF
CDR3 DNA: TGTGCCTGGAGGCTCTCGGGGGACGTCTTTGGCGGCTACACCTTC

V gene: TRBV15
clone size: NA
J gene: TRBJ1-1
D gene: NA
CDR3 protein: CATSRGFSGVDTEAFF
CDR3 DNA: TGTGCCACCAGCAGAGGGTTTTCAGGGGTTGACACTGAAGCTTTCTTT

V gene: TRBV2
clone size: NA
J gene: TRBJ2-1
D gene: NA
CDR3 protein: CASREWAAGDNNEQFF
CDR3 DNA: TGTGCCAGCAGGGAGTGGGCGGCGGGGGACAACAATGAGCAGTTCTTC

V gene: TRBV30
clone size: NA
J gene: TRBJ1-6
D gene: NA
CDR3 protein: CAWSVEGSHNSPLHF
CDR3 DNA: TGTGCCTGGAGTGTAGAAGGGAGTCATAATTCACCCCTCCACTTT

V gene: TRBV19
clone size: NA
J gene: TRBJ2-1
D gene: TRBD2
CDR3 protein: CASSRLAGPVNEQFF
CDR3 DNA: TGTGCCAGTAGTCGACTAGCCGGACCAGTCAATGAGCAGTTCTTC

V gene: TRBV29-1
clone size: NA
J gene: TRBJ2-5
D gene: NA
CDR3 protein: CSVEEGTPQGAQYF
CDR3 DNA: TGCAGCGTTGAAGAGGGGACTCCCCAAGGCGCCCAGTACTTC

V gene: TRBV6-2/TRBV6-3
clone size: NA
J gene: TRBJ2-1
D gene: TRBD2
CDR3 protein: CASSALRAGEGTYNEQFF
CDR3 DNA: TGTGCCAGCAGTGCGTTGAGAGCGGGAGAAGGCACCTACAATGAGCAGTTCTTC

V gene: TRBV19
clone size: NA
J gene: TRBJ1-3
D gene: NA
CDR3 protein: CASSIKLSGNTIYF
CDR3 DNA: TGTGCCAGTAGTATTAAACTCTCTGGAAACACCATATATTTT

V gene: TRBV14
clone size: NA
J gene: TRBJ1-2
D gene: NA
CDR3 protein: CASSPSVKYGYTF
CDR3 DNA: TGTGCCAGCAGCCCCTCGGTTAAGTATGGCTACACCTTC

V gene: TRBV3-1/TRBV3-2
clone size: NA
J gene: TRBJ2-7
D gene: TRBD2
CDR3 protein: CASSPGLAGEKQYF
CDR3 DNA: TGTGCCAGCAGCCCGGGACTAGCGGGAGAGAAGCAGTACTTC

V gene: TRBV5-1
clone size: NA
J gene: TRBJ2-5
D gene: TRBD1
CDR3 protein: CASSLAGQTQETQYF
CDR3 DNA: TGCGCCAGCAGCTTGGCGGGACAGACCCAAGAGACCCAGTACTTC

V gene: TRBV5-1
clone size: NA
J gene: TRBJ1-6
D gene: NA
CDR3 protein: CASSLATIRGPHNSPLHF
CDR3 DNA: TGCGCCAGCAGCTTGGCAACCATAAGGGGTCCTCATAATTCACCCCTCCACTTT

V gene: TRBV4-3
clone size: NA
J gene: TRBJ1-1
D gene: NA
CDR3 protein: CASSQATGPRRNTEAFF
CDR3 DNA: TGCGCCAGCAGCCAAGCAACAGGGCCCCGAAGGAACACTGAAGCTTTCTTT

V gene: TRBV9
clone size: NA
J gene: TRBJ1-5
D gene: TRBD1
CDR3 protein: CASSQGTGQGSNQPQHF
CDR3 DNA: TGTGCCAGCAGCCAGGGGACAGGACAAGGAAGCAATCAGCCCCAGCATTTT

V gene: TRBV7-9
clone size: NA
J gene: TRBJ1-5
D gene: TRBD1
CDR3 protein: CASSTGQGGQPQHF
CDR3 DNA: TGTGCCAGCAGCACCGGACAGGGCGGACAGCCCCAGCATTTT

V gene: TRBV11-2
clone size: NA
J gene: TRBJ2-7
D gene: NA
CDR3 protein: CASSFDAGYEQYF
CDR3 DNA: TGTGCCAGCAGCTTCGACGCCGGGTACGAGCAGTACTTC

V gene: TRBV12-5
clone size: few
J gene: TRBJ2-1
D gene: NA
CDR3 protein: CASALIVNEQFF
CDR3 DNA: TGTGCTAGTGCTTTGATAGTAAATGAGCAGTTCTTC

V gene: TRBV24-1
clone size: NA
J gene: TRBJ2-7
D gene: NA
CDR3 protein: CATSVGSAGENEQYF
CDR3 DNA: TGTGCCACCAGTGTGGGATCGGCAGGGGAAAACGAGCAGTACTTC

V gene: TRBV24-1
clone size: NA
J gene: TRBJ1-1
D gene: NA
CDR3 protein: CATSGRGPNTEAFF
CDR3 DNA: TGTGCCACCAGCGGTAGGGGTCCGAACACTGAAGCTTTCTTT

V gene: TRBV6-5
clone size: NA
J gene: TRBJ1-3
D gene: NA
CDR3 protein: CASSSDRGNTIYF
CDR3 DNA: TGTGCCAGCAGTTCCGACAGAGGAAACACCATATATTTT

V gene: TRBV5-4
clone size: NA
J gene: TRBJ1-3
D gene: NA
CDR3 protein: CASSLGRQGGNTIYF
CDR3 DNA: TGTGCCAGCAGCTTAGGGCGCCAGGGAGGAAACACCATATATTTT

V gene: TRBV10-1
clone size: NA
J gene: TRBJ2-3
D gene: NA
CDR3 protein: CASSRKQGSSTDTQYF
CDR3 DNA: TGCGCCAGCAGCCGGAAACAGGGATCTTCCACAGATACGCAGTATTTT

V gene: TRBV18
clone size: NA
J gene: TRBJ2-1
D gene: NA
CDR3 protein: CASSLASSNNEQFF
CDR3 DNA: TGTGCCAGCTCCCTGGCTAGCTCCAACAATGAGCAGTTCTTC

V gene: TRBV20-1
clone size: NA
J gene: TRBJ2-5
D gene: TRBD2
CDR3 protein: CSASGSGGLRGETQYF
CDR3 DNA: TGCAGTGCTAGTGGTAGCGGGGGCTTAAGAGGGGAGACCCAGTACTTC

V gene: TRBV28
clone size: few
J gene: TRBJ2-6
D gene: NA
CDR3 protein: CASSHSRSGANVLTF
CDR3 DNA: TGTGCCAGCAGTCACTCTAGGTCTGGGGCCAACGTCCTGACTTTC

V gene: TRBV12-5
clone size: NA
J gene: TRBJ1-5
D gene: TRBD1
CDR3 protein: CASGAERTGGVQPQHF
CDR3 DNA: TGTGCTAGTGGGGCCGAACGGACAGGGGGCGTTCAGCCCCAGCATTTT